Included here is one TCR beta chain sequence, with context. V lost 1 base to trimming and J lost 6 bases; unmatched junction nucleotides: 16. The CDR3 runs to 18 residues. Germline loops: CDR1 LGHNT, CDR2 FRNRAP. The source of the sample is a study of blood T cell repertoires in COVID-19. Measured with immunoSEQ multiplex PCR; TCRdb has only the in-frame clones, and not every one. The sample includes 470,000 or so clones, roughly 88% of them seen just once. The sequenced material came from peripheral blood. This chain links TRBV12-5 with TRBJ2-7, with 9 bases identical to TRBD2. This sequence was found in a human donor in a cohort sampled during active COVID-19. CDR3 coding DNA: TGTGCTAGTGGTTTGGGATTAGCGGGAGAAATTACGGCGGGCGAGCAGTACTTC. Protein product: CASGLGLAGEITAGEQYF.